A single sample gave rise to the 15 T cell receptor beta chains below, sequenced in a study of breast tumors, draining lymph nodes, adjacent tissues. TCRdb re-derived calls from the multiplex PCR reads in MiXCR, one entry per CDR3 protein. In the table there are more than 14,000 distinct CDR3 sequences, around 47% of which are singletons. The sample taken for sequencing was tumor-adjacent breast tissue. These receptor sequences come from a female donor with breast cancer. Some clones in this sample may be carry-over from other donors' samples.

This clonotype occurred many times. The chain joins TRBV6-2 or TRBV6-3 to TRBJ1-5, with no clear D. Trimming took 5 bases from V and 6 from J, leaving 5 bases between them. The germline gives CDR1 MNHEY, CDR2 SVGEGT. The CDR3 is 11 residues long. CDR3 in DNA: TGTGCCAGCAGTGCTGGTCAGCCCCAGCATTTT. Its translation: CASSAGQPQHF.

This clonotype was seen many times. The rearrangement links TRBV11-3 to TRBJ2-1, with TRBD2 matching 9 bases. The CDR3 has 18 residues. Germline V gives CDR1 SGHNT, CDR2 YENEEA. The V gene end was trimmed by 4 bases and the J gene end by 0 bases; junction bases not matched to a gene: 10. CDR3 amino acids: CASSSPTTSGSSYNEQFF. CDR3 in DNA: TGTGCCAGCAGCTCTCCGACGACTAGCGGAAGCTCCTACAATGAGCAGTTCTTC.

The rearrangement links TRBV19 to TRBJ1-6, with a possible D match to TRBD1 (6 bases). Germline V gene sequence: CDR1 LNHDA, CDR2 SQIVND (reference sequence). This CDR3 has 14 amino acids. The V end was cut by 6 bases, the J end by 7 bases, with 13 bases between. The CDR3 bases are TGTGCCAGTAGGACCACAGGGTTAAATTCACCCCTCCACTTT. This encodes CASRTTGLNSPLHF.

Ten or more counts support this clonotype. V usage is TRBV12-5 and J usage is TRBJ1-5; perhaps TRBD1 as D (5 bases). The CDR3 covers 16 residues. CDR1 is LGHNT, CDR2 FRNRAP, per germline. Trimming took 4 bases from V and 0 from J, leaving 13 bases between them. The CDR3 spells CASGSDKAYSNQPQHF. As DNA, the CDR3 is TGTGCTAGTGGTTCGGACAAGGCGTATAGCAATCAGCCCCAGCATTTT.

This clonotype was counted ten times or more. The chain combines TRBV20-1 with TRBJ2-1; possible D gene TRBD2, 5 bases. The CDR3 is 11 residues long. Trimming took off 4 bases at V and 6 bases at J, with 7 bases between the two ends. Germline lookup yields CDR1 DFQATT and CDR2 SNEGSKA (reference sequence). The DNA for the CDR3 is TGCAGTGCTACTACTAGCAATGAGCAGTTCTTC. Its translation: CSATTSNEQFF.

The sample holds many counts of this clonotype. The chain has TRBV6-4 and TRBJ2-2; 8 bases match TRBD2. Trimming took 3 bases from V and 4 from J; bases not matched to a gene: 4. Germline V lookup: CDR1 MRHNA, CDR2 SNTAGT. The CDR3 sequence is 15 residues long. CDR3: CASSENSGTTGELFF. CDR3 nucleotides: TGTGCCAGCAGTGAGAATAGCGGGACCACCGGGGAGCTGTTTTTT.

This clonotype was detected many times. The chain carries TRBV9 and TRBJ2-7, with D perhaps matching TRBD2 (6 bases). The V gene lost 0 bases and the J gene lost 3 bases, with 10 bases spanning the gap. The CDR3 is 14 residues long. Germline lookup yields CDR1 SGDLS and CDR2 YYNGEE. CDR3 amino acids: CASSVEAGRYEQYF. The CDR3 DNA is TGTGCCAGCAGCGTAGAGGCGGGGCGCTACGAGCAGTACTTC.

The chain has TRBV28 and TRBJ2-7, with D maybe TRBD2 (6 bases). The germline V and J ends were trimmed by 6 bases and 7 bases, with 22 bases remaining between them. CDR1 is MDHEN, CDR2 SYDVKM, per germline. This CDR3 has 15 residues. CDR3 loop: CASSGRGLKGWEQYF. Here the CDR3 DNA reads TGTGCCAGCAGCGGTCGAGGACTAAAAGGGTGGGAGCAGTACTTC.

By proportion, this clonotype is medium-sized (0.01 to 0.1%). The chain combines TRBV20-1 with TRBJ2-7; the D gene is possibly TRBD2 (6 bases). Germline CDR1 and CDR2: DFQATT and SNEGSKA (reference sequence). The CDR3 is made up of 15 amino acids. V lost 6 bases and J 2 bases, leaving 20 bases between the germline ends. The CDR3, as DNA: TGCAGTGCCGTACGAGGGGACTCACCGGCCTACGAGCAGTACTTC. Protein product: CSAVRGDSPAYEQYF.

The chain has TRBV5-1 and TRBJ1-6; D possibly corresponds to TRBD1 (6 bases). Germline V gives CDR1 SGHRS, CDR2 YFSETQ. V was clipped by 7 bases and J by 0 bases, with 11 bases between them. There are 15 residues in the CDR3. The CDR3 DNA reads as TGCGCCAGCCGACAGGTTAGCTCCTATAATTCACCCCTCCACTTT. This gives the protein CASRQVSSYNSPLHF.

This clonotype was detected many times. CDR3 loop: CAWSAGGQRYNEQFF. The CDR3 DNA reads as TGTGCCTGGAGCGCAGGGGGACAGAGGTACAATGAGCAGTTCTTC. V and J are TRBV30 and TRBJ2-1, with 7 positions matching TRBD1. This CDR3 contains 15 residues. The germline V gene has CDR1 GTSNPN and CDR2 SVGIG (reference sequence). The V and J ends lost 3 bases and 4 bases, in that order; junction bases with no gene match: 9.

The chain recombines TRBV12-3 or TRBV12-4 with TRBJ2-5; D unclear. This CDR3 has 17 amino acids. Trimming pared 2 bases from V and 0 bases from J, leaving 16 bases between. The CDR3 sequence: CASSLKANYGDQETQYF. For the CDR3, the DNA is TGTGCCAGCAGTTTAAAAGCCAACTATGGCGACCAAGAGACCCAGTACTTC.

This clonotype was recorded at least ten times. Being one base from a much bigger clone, this may be a read error. V gene TRBV20-1 combines with J gene TRBJ2-1, with TRBD1 matching over 7 bases. Germline V gene lookup returns CDR1 DFQATT and CDR2 SNEGSKA (reference sequence). Germline trimming cut 0 bases from V and 0 bases from J; bases unmatched to any gene: 8. The CDR3 contains 17 residues. CDR3 sequence reads: CSARELFGQASYNEQFF. The CDR3 DNA is TGCAGTGCTAGAGAACTGTTCGGACAGGCCTCCTACAATGAGCAGTTCTTC.

As to this clonotype: At one of its ends the junction is not consistent with the germline gene, which may arise from a read error. The gene calls are TRBV30 and TRBJ2-1, with TRBD1 matching over 7 bases. Per the germline V gene, CDR1 is GTSNPN and CDR2 is SVGIG (reference sequence). The CDR3 runs 15 residues. This chain's CDR3 is CVWSAGGQRCNEQFF. The CDR3 DNA follows: TGTGTCTGGAGCGCAGGGGGACAGAGGTGCAATGAGCAGTTCTTC.

This clonotype was counted ten times or more. This may stem from a read error, because a much larger clone lies one nucleotide away. The rearrangement joins TRBV20-1 to TRBJ2-7; D is undetermined. The CDR3 has 14 residues. CDR1 and CDR2 (germline): DFQATT, SNEGSKA (reference sequence). CDR3 protein: CSAMSGWGSSEQYF. The CDR3 nucleotides are TGCAGTGCTATGTCCGGGTGGGGTTCCTCCGAGCAGTACTTC.